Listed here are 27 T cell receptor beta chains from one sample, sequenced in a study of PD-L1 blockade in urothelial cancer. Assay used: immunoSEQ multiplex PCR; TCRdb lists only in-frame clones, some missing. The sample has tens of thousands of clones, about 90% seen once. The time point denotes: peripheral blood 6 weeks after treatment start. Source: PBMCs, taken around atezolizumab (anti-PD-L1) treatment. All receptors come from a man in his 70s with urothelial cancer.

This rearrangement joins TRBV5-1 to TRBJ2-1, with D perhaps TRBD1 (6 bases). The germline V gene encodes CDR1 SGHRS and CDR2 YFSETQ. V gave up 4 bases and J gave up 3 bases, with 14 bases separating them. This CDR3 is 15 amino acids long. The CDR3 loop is CASSPTGHVYNEQFF. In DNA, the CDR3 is TGCGCCAGCAGCCCTACAGGGCATGTCTACAATGAGCAGTTCTTC.

The CDR3: CASSIGWSSRYEQYF. In nucleotides, the CDR3 is TGTGCCAGTAGTATTGGGTGGTCTAGTCGCTACGAGCAGTACTTC. J is TRBJ2-7 and V is TRBV19; D remains unclear. Between the trimmed V and J ends, which lost 3 bases and 3 bases, there was a span of 15 bases. This CDR3 spans 15 amino acids. CDR1 LNHDA and CDR2 SQIVND come from the germline V gene (reference sequence).

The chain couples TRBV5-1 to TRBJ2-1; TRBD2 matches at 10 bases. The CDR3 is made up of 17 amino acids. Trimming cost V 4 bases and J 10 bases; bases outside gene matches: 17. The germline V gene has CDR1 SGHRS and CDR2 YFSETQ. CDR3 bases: TGCGCCAGCAGCCCTGGCGTTGGGCTAGCGGGAGCATACGAGCAGTTCTTC. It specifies CASSPGVGLAGAYEQFF.

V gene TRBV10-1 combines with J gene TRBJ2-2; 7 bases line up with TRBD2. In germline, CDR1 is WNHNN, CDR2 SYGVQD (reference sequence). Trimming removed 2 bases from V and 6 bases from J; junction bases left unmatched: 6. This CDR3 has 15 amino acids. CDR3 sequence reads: CASSEGTGRAGELFF. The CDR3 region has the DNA TGCGCCAGCAGTGAGGGGACGGGGAGGGCCGGGGAGCTGTTTTTT.

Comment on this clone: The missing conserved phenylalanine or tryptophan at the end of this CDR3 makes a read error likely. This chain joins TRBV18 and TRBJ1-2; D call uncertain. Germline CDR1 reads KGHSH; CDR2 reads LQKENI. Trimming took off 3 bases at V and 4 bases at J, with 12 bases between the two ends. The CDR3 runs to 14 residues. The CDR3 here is CASSPGQEFYGYTL. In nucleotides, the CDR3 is TGTGCCAGCTCACCGGGCCAGGAATTCTATGGCTACACCCTC.

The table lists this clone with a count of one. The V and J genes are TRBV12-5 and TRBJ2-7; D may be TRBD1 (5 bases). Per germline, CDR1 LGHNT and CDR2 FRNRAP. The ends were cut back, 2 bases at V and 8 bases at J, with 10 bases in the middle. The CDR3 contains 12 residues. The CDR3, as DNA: TGTGCTAGTGGTTTGTTGCAGGGTAAGCAGTACTTC. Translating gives CASGLLQGKQYF.

CDR3 bases: TGTGCCAGCAGCCAAACTAGCAATCCTAACAATGAGCAGTTCTTC. This sequence encodes CASSQTSNPNNEQFF. The chain combines TRBV7-2 with TRBJ2-1, with D possibly being TRBD2 (6 bases). Germline V lookup: CDR1 SGHTA, CDR2 FQGNSA. This CDR3 is built from 15 residues. V lost 5 bases to trimming and J lost 5 bases, with 16 bases between them.

DNA of the CDR3: TGTGCCAGCAGTTCCCTTCGAGAGATTGTGCGCACAGATACGCAGTATTTT. As protein: CASSSLREIVRTDTQYF. This chain links TRBV28 with TRBJ2-3; D gene uncertain. Trimming removed 4 bases from V and 1 base from J, with 18 bases in between. This CDR3 has 17 amino acids. CDR1 and CDR2 (germline): MDHEN, SYDVKM.

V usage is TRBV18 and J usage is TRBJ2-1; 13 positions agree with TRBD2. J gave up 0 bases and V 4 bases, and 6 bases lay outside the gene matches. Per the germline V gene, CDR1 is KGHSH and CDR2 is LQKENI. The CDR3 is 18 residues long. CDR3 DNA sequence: TGTGCCAGCTCACTGACTAGCGGGAGGAGGGGCTCCTACAATGAGCAGTTCTTC. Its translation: CASSLTSGRRGSYNEQFF.

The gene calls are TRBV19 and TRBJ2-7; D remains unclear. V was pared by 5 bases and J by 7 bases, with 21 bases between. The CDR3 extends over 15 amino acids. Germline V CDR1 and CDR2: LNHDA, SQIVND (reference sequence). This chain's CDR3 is CASSVTTTFTREQYF. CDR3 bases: TGTGCCAGTAGTGTCACCACTACCTTTACCCGAGAGCAGTACTTC.

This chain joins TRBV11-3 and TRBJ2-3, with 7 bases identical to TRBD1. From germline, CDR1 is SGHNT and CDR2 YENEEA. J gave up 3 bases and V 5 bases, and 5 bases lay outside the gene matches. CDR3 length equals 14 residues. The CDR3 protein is CASSQDRSTDTQYF. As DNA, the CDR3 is TGTGCCAGCAGCCAGGACAGGTCTACAGATACGCAGTATTTT.

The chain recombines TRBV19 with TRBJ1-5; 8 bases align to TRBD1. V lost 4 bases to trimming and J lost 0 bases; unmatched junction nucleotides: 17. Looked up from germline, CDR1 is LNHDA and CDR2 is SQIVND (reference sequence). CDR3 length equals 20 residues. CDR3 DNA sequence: TGTGCCAGTAGTAAGTCTCCAGAAGGACAGGGCATTTATAGCAATCAGCCCCAGCATTTT. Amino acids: CASSKSPEGQGIYSNQPQHF.

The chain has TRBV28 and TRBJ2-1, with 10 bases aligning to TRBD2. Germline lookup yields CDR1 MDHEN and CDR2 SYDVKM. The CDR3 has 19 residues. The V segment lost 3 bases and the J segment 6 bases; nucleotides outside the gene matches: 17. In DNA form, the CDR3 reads TGTGCCAGCAGTTTTTCAGTGATGACTAGCGGGCTCCTCTCCAATGAGCAGTTCTTC. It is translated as CASSFSVMTSGLLSNEQFF.

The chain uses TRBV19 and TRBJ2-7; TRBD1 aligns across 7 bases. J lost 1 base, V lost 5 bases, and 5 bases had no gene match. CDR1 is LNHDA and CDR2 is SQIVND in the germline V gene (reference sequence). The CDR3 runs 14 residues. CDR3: CASSFDRASYEQYF. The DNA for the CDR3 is TGTGCCAGTAGTTTTGACAGGGCATCCTACGAGCAGTACTTC. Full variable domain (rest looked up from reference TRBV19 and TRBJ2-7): DGGITQSPKYLFRKEGQNVTLSCEQNLNHDAMYWYRQDPGQGLRLIYYSQIVNDFQKGDIAEGYSVSREKKESFPLTVTSAQKNPTAFYLCASSFDRASYEQYFGPGTRLTVT.

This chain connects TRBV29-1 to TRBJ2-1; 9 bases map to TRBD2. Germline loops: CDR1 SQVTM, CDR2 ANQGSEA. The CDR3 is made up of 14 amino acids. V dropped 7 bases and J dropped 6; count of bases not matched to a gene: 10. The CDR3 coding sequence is TGCAGCGCTGACCTTAGCGGGAGTTCCAATGAGCAGTTCTTC. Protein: CSADLSGSSNEQFF.

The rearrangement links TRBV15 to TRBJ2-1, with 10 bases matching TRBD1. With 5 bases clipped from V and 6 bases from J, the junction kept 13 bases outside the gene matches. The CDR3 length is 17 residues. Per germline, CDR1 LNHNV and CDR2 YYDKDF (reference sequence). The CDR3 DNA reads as TGTGCCACCAGCTTTTATCCCCGGGACAGGGGTGGCAATGAGCAGTTCTTC. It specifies CATSFYPRDRGGNEQFF.

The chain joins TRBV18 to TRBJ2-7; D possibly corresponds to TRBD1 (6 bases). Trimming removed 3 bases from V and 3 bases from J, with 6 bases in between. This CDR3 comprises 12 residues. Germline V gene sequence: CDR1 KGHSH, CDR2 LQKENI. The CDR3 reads CASSPDSYEQYF. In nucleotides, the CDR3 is TGTGCCAGCTCACCGGACAGCTACGAGCAGTACTTC.

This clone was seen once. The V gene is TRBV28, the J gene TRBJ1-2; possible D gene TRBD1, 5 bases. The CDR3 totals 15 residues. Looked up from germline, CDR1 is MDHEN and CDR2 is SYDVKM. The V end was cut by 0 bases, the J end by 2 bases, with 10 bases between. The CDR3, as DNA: TGTGCCAGCAGTTTATGGGCAGGGAAAAACTATGGCTACACCTTC. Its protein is CASSLWAGKNYGYTF.

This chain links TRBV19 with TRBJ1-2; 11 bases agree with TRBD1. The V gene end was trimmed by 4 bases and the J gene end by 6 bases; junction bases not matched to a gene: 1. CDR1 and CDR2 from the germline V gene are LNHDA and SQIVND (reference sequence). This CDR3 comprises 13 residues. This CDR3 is CASSTDRGHGYTF. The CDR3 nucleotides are TGTGCCAGTAGTACGGACAGGGGGCATGGCTACACCTTC.

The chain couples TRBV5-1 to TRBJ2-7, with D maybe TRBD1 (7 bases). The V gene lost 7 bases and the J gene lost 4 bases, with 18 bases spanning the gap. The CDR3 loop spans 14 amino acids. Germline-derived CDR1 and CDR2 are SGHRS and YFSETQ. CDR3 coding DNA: TGCGCCAGCTCAACTCAGGGGGGCCCTTACGAGCAGTACTTC. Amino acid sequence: CASSTQGGPYEQYF.

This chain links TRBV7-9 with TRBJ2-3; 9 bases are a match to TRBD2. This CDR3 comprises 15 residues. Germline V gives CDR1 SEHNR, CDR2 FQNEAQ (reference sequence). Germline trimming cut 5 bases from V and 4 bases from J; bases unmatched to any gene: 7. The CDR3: CASSPLAGRADTQYF. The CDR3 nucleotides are TGTGCCAGCAGCCCCCTAGCGGGACGGGCAGATACGCAGTATTTT.

CDR3 sequence reads: CASSPGTGFREQYF. The CDR3, as DNA: TGTGCCAGCAGTCCCGGGACAGGGTTTAGGGAGCAGTACTTC. This chain links TRBV27 with TRBJ2-7; 9 nucleotides agree with TRBD1. V shed 5 bases and J 7 bases; nucleotides not matched to a gene: 9. The CDR3 loop spans 14 amino acids. Per the germline V gene, CDR1 is MNHEY and CDR2 is SMNVEV (reference sequence).

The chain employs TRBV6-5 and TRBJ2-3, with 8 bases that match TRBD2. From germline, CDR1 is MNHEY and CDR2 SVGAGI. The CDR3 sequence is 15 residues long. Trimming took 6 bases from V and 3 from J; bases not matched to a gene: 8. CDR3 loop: CASRLAVGGTDTQYF. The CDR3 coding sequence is TGTGCCAGCAGACTAGCGGTAGGCGGAACAGATACGCAGTATTTT.

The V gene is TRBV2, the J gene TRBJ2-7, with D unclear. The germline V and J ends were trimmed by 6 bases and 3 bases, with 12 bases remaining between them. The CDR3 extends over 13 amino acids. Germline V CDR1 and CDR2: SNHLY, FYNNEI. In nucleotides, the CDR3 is TGTGCCAGCAGGATCCAGGTTAACTACGAGCAGTACTTC. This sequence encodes CASRIQVNYEQYF. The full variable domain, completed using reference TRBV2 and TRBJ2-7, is EPEVTQTPSHQVTQMGQEVILRCVPISNHLYFYWYRQILGQKVEFLVSFYNNEISEKSEIFDDQFSVERPDGSNFTLKIRSTKLEDSAMYFCASRIQVNYEQYFGPGTRLTVT.

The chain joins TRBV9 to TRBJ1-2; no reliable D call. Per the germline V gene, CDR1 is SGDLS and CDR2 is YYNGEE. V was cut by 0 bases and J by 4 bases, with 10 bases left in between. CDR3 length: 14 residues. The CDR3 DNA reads TGTGCCAGCAGCGTAGCTCAGGAGGGCTATGGCTACACCTTC. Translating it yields CASSVAQEGYGYTF.

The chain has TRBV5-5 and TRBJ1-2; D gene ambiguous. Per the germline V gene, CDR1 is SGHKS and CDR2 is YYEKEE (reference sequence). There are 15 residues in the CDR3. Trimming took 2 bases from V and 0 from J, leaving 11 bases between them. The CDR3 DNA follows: TGTGCCAGCAGCTTATACGGGGAAGCTAACTATGGCTACACCTTC. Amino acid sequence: CASSLYGEANYGYTF.

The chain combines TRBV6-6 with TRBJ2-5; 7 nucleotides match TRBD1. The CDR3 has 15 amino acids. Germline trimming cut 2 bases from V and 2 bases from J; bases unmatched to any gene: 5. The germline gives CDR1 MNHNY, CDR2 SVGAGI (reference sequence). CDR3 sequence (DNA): TGTGCCAGCAGTTACCGGAGGACAGGACAAGAGACCCAGTACTTC. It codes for CASSYRRTGQETQYF.